This TCR beta chain was identified during a study of cytomegalovirus exposure and HLA in healthy donors. The study ran its PCR with 60 Vbeta and 13 Jbeta primers. Clones were read by immunoSEQ multiplex PCR, and TCRdb kept only the in-frame ones, dropping some. The data contain approximately 110,000 clones, less than 80% of them seen just once; the ten biggest clones take up 3.1%. The CDR3 covers 15 residues. The ends lost 6 bases at V and 2 bases at J; junction bases unmatched: 9. Germline loops: CDR1 MGHDK, CDR2 SYGVNS. The source is a woman aged 40 to 50 in good health and CMV-seronegative. This chain connects TRBV25-1 to TRBJ2-5; 7 bases fit TRBD2. The sample taken for sequencing was PBMCs. The CDR3 protein is CASRGGVAGQETQYF. In nucleotides, the CDR3 is TGTGCCAGCAGGGGGGGGGTAGCTGGGCAAGAGACCCAGTACTTC.